Here is one T cell receptor beta chain with its context. Its target antigen remains unknown. Per-nucleotide qualities are absent, and no much larger clonotype sits a single base away. The data stem from a study of T cell responses to AZD1222 COVID-19 vaccine (dated by TCRdb to about 2021). With respect to the entire study: Because spike-specific TCR depth and breadth did not differ between the two schedules, AZD1222 recipients who got a second dose at roughly 4 weeks were pooled with those who got a second dose at roughly 12 weeks. Trial participants were enrolled by age into 18-55, 56-69 and 70-plus year subgroups, with approximately 150, 30 and 60 TCR-sequenced participants respectively. A total of 233 trial participants underwent TCR sequencing, of whom about 210 had received two doses of AZD1222 and about 25 had received two doses of the MenACWY control vaccine. What the study reported, not specific to this receptor: Vaccine-associated CD4 TCRs spanned the whole spike protein, with dominant responses in regions 160-218 and 743-854. After two AZD1222 doses, spike-specific TCR breadth and depth were significantly higher than at day 0 and than in MenACWY recipients. In the small 56-69-year group, the increase in depth fell short of significance, most likely because of low power. Because no day 14 peak-response samples were available, repertoires were characterized only after the peak T cell response. Most participants were white British and females outnumbered males, and the authors suggested that clonal diversity may have been underestimated. Conclusions about previously exposed vaccinees were limited because only six or seven AZD1222 recipients were SARS-CoV-2 seropositive at baseline. Nearly half of unique spike-specific TCRs reportedly recognized epitopes outside regions mutated in the B.1.351 and B.1.1.7 variants.

The time point label of this sample denotes: baseline before first vaccination. Vaccinee samples were obtained from the UK trials COV001 and COV002, which included a single-blind randomized controlled phase 2/3 trial of AZD1222 (ChAdOx1 nCoV-19) in healthy adults. For TCRbeta chain sequencing, PBMC samples from trial participants were taken at day 0 and at day 28 after the second dose. V loses 2 bases at its end and J loses 4 bases; junction bases beyond the gene matches: 3. The CDR3 runs 15 residues from the cysteine to the phenylalanine. CDR3 DNA only is kept here, 45 bases in frame from base 1. CDR1 SEHNR and CDR2 FQNEAQ were looked up in the germline V gene (reference sequence). The CDR3 regions of human TCRbeta chains were analyzed by immunosequencing. As for how the authors treated the data: TCRs in the repertoires were compared against a reference library of SARS-CoV-2-specific TCRs that had been generated with the MIRA antigen-specificity platform. Breadth meant the fraction of unique TCRs that were SARS-CoV-2-associated, whereas depth meant the fraction of total T cells that were SARS-CoV-2-associated. Using the MIRA data, each spike-specific TCR was mapped to the spike region that the TCR reacts to and placed in a CD4 or CD8 class. Log10-transformed breadth and depth values were compared by one-way ANOVA with Sidak's multiple comparisons tests. What TCRdb holds here is the immuneACCESS table cut down to in-frame rearrangements. Part of the clones is not present; checked against another copy, under half of the missing clones reflect an unresolved V gene, and the others are unexplained. V and J calls and clone size are copied from that table; D and trimming were computed from the DNA. This sample lists approximately 100,000 clones; approximately 90% were detected once. The ten biggest clones cover around 6.9% of the sample.

Sequenced material: peripheral blood, taken on day 0 of AZD1222 vaccination. The chain uses TRBV7-9 and TRBJ2-3; 10 central nucleotides agree with TRBD2. The source of this sequence is an adult in good health. DNA sequence: TGTGCCAGCAGCTTAACGAGCGGGGGGGCAGATACGCAGTATTTT. Its protein reads: CASSLTSGGADTQYF.